The 13 T cell receptor beta chains reported below all come from one sample, sequenced in a study of blood T cell repertoires in COVID-19. Some clones are missing from TCRdb's copy, which holds only in-frame ones; the method was immunoSEQ multiplex PCR. The table shows around 100,000 clones, with more than 70% occurring only once. The sequencing sample was made of peripheral blood. The receptors shown here come from a woman of 80 years or more in a cohort sampled during active COVID-19.

For the CDR3, the DNA is TGTGCCAGCTCACCGGTCGGAGGGCAGGAAAAACTGTTTTTT. This sequence encodes CASSPVGGQEKLFF. This chain connects TRBV18 to TRBJ1-4; no firm D call. Trimming removed 3 bases at V and 8 bases at J, with 13 bases between. Germline V gives CDR1 KGHSH, CDR2 LQKENI. CDR3 length: 14 amino acids.

This chain uses TRBV6-1 with TRBJ2-7; D may be TRBD2 (6 bases). The V end was cut by 4 bases, the J end by 1 base, with 20 bases between. CDR1 MNHNS and CDR2 SASEGT come from the germline V gene. The CDR3 has 17 amino acids. The CDR3: CASSGSQGFGGSYEQYF. CDR3 nucleotide sequence: TGTGCCAGCAGTGGGTCTCAGGGATTCGGGGGATCCTACGAGCAGTACTTC.

The J gene is TRBJ1-5, the V gene TRBV6-5, with D unresolved. The CDR3 contains 13 residues. V was pared by 2 bases and J by 6 bases, with 8 bases between. Per germline, CDR1 MNHEY and CDR2 SVGAGI. CDR3 region: CASSYVRGQPQHF. The CDR3, as DNA: TGTGCCAGCAGTTACGTTCGGGGTCAGCCCCAGCATTTT.

The rearrangement joins TRBV24-1 to TRBJ1-5; tentatively, D is TRBD1 (5 bases). The CDR3 runs to 14 residues. Germline assignment: CDR1 KGHDR and CDR2 SFDVKD. V dropped 5 bases and J dropped 1 base, with 8 bases sitting between them. DNA for the CDR3: TGTGCCACCAGTGGCCCAGGGAGCAATCAGCCCCAGCATTTT. The encoded protein is CATSGPGSNQPQHF.

The chain couples TRBV28 to TRBJ1-2; D gene uncertain. Looked up from germline, CDR1 is MDHEN and CDR2 is SYDVKM. This CDR3 is built from 12 residues. The germline V and J ends were trimmed by 5 bases and 5 bases, with 9 bases remaining between them. The CDR3 nucleotides are TGTGCCAGCAGTCCCCCCCTGTATGGCTACACCTTC. It specifies CASSPPLYGYTF.

Comments on this clone: At one end the junction does not follow the germline gene, possibly because of a read error. The CDR3 DNA reads TGTGCTAGCACCCCCCTGGTAAGGGGGCCCGATGAGCAGTTCTTC. Amino acid sequence: CASTPLVRGPDEQFF. This sequence joins TRBV7-7 and TRBJ2-1; 7 nucleotides align to TRBD1. The germline V gene encodes CDR1 SSHAT and CDR2 FNYEAQ (reference sequence). The CDR3 has 15 residues.

The table lists this clone with a count of one. The rearrangement links TRBV11-2 to TRBJ2-1, with 8 bases aligning to TRBD2. CDR1 and CDR2 from the germline V gene are SGHAT and FQNNGV. This CDR3 is 13 amino acids long. Germline trimming cut 4 bases from V and 9 bases from J; bases unmatched to any gene: 5. For the CDR3, the DNA is TGTGCCAGCAGCTCCGAACGGGGGGGTGAGCAGTTCTTC. Amino acids: CASSSERGGEQFF.

The chain links TRBV18 to TRBJ2-1; 8 bases are shared with TRBD1. CDR3 length: 17 amino acids. V dropped 3 bases and J dropped 0; count of bases not matched to a gene: 7. Germline assignment: CDR1 KGHSH and CDR2 LQKENI. The CDR3 DNA reads TGTGCCAGCTCACCCCGATGGGACAGGAGCTCCTACAATGAGCAGTTCTTC. This translates into CASSPRWDRSSYNEQFF. The whole variable domain, remainder taken from reference TRBV18 and TRBJ2-1, is NAGVMQNPRHLVRRRGQEARLRCSPMKGHSHVYWYRQLPEEGLKFMVYLQKENIIDESGMPKERFSAEFPKEGPSILRIQQVVRGDSAAYFCASSPRWDRSSYNEQFFGPGTRLTVL.

The rearrangement uses TRBV14 and TRBJ2-5; possibly TRBD1 for D (5 bases). Germline V lookup: CDR1 SGHDN, CDR2 FVKESK. The CDR3 has 14 residues. V lost 7 bases and J lost 7, with 19 bases in between. This chain's CDR3 is CASTPPGNRGTQYF. CDR3 nucleotides: TGTGCCAGCACTCCGCCAGGGAATCGTGGGACCCAGTACTTC.

The V call is TRBV24-1, the J call TRBJ1-5; TRBD1 is a possible D gene (6 bases). CDR1 is KGHDR and CDR2 is SFDVKD in the germline V gene. V was clipped by 4 bases and J by 4 bases, with 10 bases between them. The CDR3 runs 14 residues. Here the CDR3 DNA reads TGTGCCACCAGTGAAGCCGGACAGAATCAGCCCCAGCATTTT. It specifies CATSEAGQNQPQHF.

The rearrangement uses TRBV19 and TRBJ1-6; TRBD1 matches 12 bases. Germline CDR1 and CDR2: LNHDA and SQIVND (reference sequence). This CDR3 has 16 amino acids. Trimming removed 5 bases from V and 7 bases from J; junction bases left unmatched: 6. The CDR3 DNA reads as TGTGCCAGTAGTGTATCCGGGACAGGGGGCAATTCACCCCTCCACTTT. Encoded protein: CASSVSGTGGNSPLHF.

V is TRBV10-3 and J is TRBJ1-1; TRBD1 is a possible D gene (6 bases). CDR3 length: 12 amino acids. CDR1 ENHRY and CDR2 SYGVKD come from the germline V gene. The ends were cut back, 8 bases at V and 6 bases at J, with 13 bases in the middle. CDR3: CAIGNGGAEAFF. CDR3 DNA: TGTGCCATCGGAAATGGGGGCGCTGAAGCTTTCTTT.

With respect to this clone: Other DNA variants within this sample encode the same CDR3. The chain has TRBV12-3 or TRBV12-4 and TRBJ2-7; 7 bases are a match to TRBD1. The CDR3 is 12 residues long. V shed 5 bases and J 4 bases; nucleotides not matched to a gene: 2. This CDR3 is CASSRQGYEQYF. DNA of the CDR3: TGTGCCAGCAGTCGACAGGGATACGAGCAGTACTTC.